Listed below are T cell receptor beta chains from one sample, sequenced in a study of regulatory T cells in long-lasting Graves disease. TCRdb re-derived calls from the multiplex PCR reads in MiXCR, one entry per CDR3 protein. This sample has under 450,000 distinct CDR3 sequences, with 10% to 15% found just once. The data also belong to a second study, concerning T cells in Graves' hyperthyroidism and ophthalmopathy.

The input for sequencing was peripheral blood mononuclear cells (PBMCs), taken at new diagnosis, from a patient treated with antithyroid drugs. The receptors derive from a woman in her late teens or twenties with Graves disease. CDR3s include the opening cysteine and the closing phenylalanine or tryptophan. D genes are given only for firm matches. The size of a clone is reported for some rows only, either as once, few or many, or as a class for expanded clones.

D gene,V gene,clone size,CDR3 protein
TRBD2,TRBV5-4,many,CASSSGLAGTLRETQYF
NA,TRBV4-3,many,CASSQDPTRTYGYTF
NA,TRBV6-2/TRBV6-3,few,CASSHPRGPSYGYTF
TRBD1,TRBV27,NA,CASSQGVELLNTEAFF
NA,TRBV14,NA,CASSLSPHDTQYF
NA,TRBV27,many,CASGRGATTNEKLFF
NA,TRBV20-1,NA,CSVFGYEQYF
TRBD1,TRBV28,many,CASSDRENTEAFF
NA,TRBV19,NA,CASSTSRGEYQETQYF
TRBD2,TRBV20-1,NA,CSPKASGRIEQFF
TRBD2,TRBV7-6,many,CASSARLAGGEYEQYF
NA,TRBV19,many,CASKALGHLREKLFF
NA,TRBV5-1,many,CASSHLAEEYNEQFF
NA,TRBV14,many,CASSQGFYEQYF
TRBD1,TRBV6-2/TRBV6-3,few,CASSSRALTGISNQPQHF
NA,TRBV7-9,NA,CASSAPRVSGYTF
NA,TRBV7-2,many,CASSRHLMNTEAFF
NA,TRBV7-3,NA,CASSLSHGGLHGTQYF
TRBD2,TRBV9,few,CASSPPGGGNIQYF
NA,TRBV4-3,few,CASSPHRSLPGYGYTF